The 12 T cell receptor beta chains listed next were all sequenced from one sample in a study of post-analysis software for immune sequencing data. Built from TCR beta cDNA, the libraries had unique molecular identifiers in them. TCRdb used MiXCR to reprocess the PCR reads, holding one entry per CDR3 protein. In the table there are 150,000 to 200,000 distinct CDR3 sequences, 35% to 40% of which are singletons. This sample comprised blood, obtained after autologous hematopoietic stem cell transplantation. The receptors were gathered from a girl between 5 and 17 years old with multiple sclerosis.

V and J are TRBV12-3 or TRBV12-4 and TRBJ2-3, with 11 bases aligning to TRBD2. This CDR3 spans 17 amino acids. V trimming: 7 bases; J trimming: 0 bases; junction bases outside the gene matches: 9. The CDR3 DNA reads TGTGCCAGCACCGTAGCGGGAGGGAAAACTAGCACAGATACGCAGTATTTT. Translation: CASTVAGGKTSTDTQYF.

This clonotype has just a few counts. One junction end does not reproduce the germline sequence, and a read error may be involved. The chain carries TRBV28 and TRBJ2-1, with 7 positions matching TRBD2. The CDR3 runs to 14 residues. CDR1 and CDR2 from the germline V gene are MDHEN and SYDVKM. The CDR3 loop reads CAGSLSLAEAEQFF. In nucleotides, the CDR3 is TGTGCCGGCAGTTTATCTCTAGCGGAGGCCGAGCAGTTCTTC. Full variable domain (outside the CDR3, taken from reference TRBV28 and TRBJ2-1): DVKVTQSSRYLVKRTGEKVFLECVQDMDHENMFWYRQDPGLGLRLIYFSYDVKMKEKGDIPEGYSVSREKKERFSLILESASTNQTSMYLCAGSLSLAEAEQFFGPGTRLTVL.

This clonotype was counted between two and nine times. J is TRBJ2-5 and V is TRBV3-1; 10 bases fit TRBD1. Trimming at V came to 4 bases and at J to 5 bases, leaving 4 bases not matched to a gene. The CDR3 covers 14 residues. Germline CDR1 LGHDT, CDR2 YNNKEL (reference sequence). In nucleotides, the CDR3 is TGTGCCAGCAGCCTCTGGACAGGGGGTGAGACCCAGTACTTC. Translating it yields CASSLWTGGETQYF.

This clonotype has ten or more counts. This chain joins TRBV29-1 and TRBJ2-5; D remains unclear. CDR1 is SQVTM and CDR2 is ANQGSEA in the germline V gene. Trimming shortened V by 7 bases and J by 4 bases, and 10 bases separated the two germline ends. The CDR3 extends over 11 amino acids. The CDR3 is CSEQIRETQYF. CDR3 nucleotides: TGCAGCGAGCAGATTCGAGAGACCCAGTACTTC.

This sequence joins TRBV12-3 or TRBV12-4 and TRBJ2-7; 7 nucleotides agree with TRBD1. The CDR3 contains 13 residues. With 6 bases clipped from V and 3 bases from J, the junction kept 5 bases outside the gene matches. The CDR3 DNA reads as TGTGCCAGCAGGACCGGGACAGTCTACGAGCAGTACTTC. It encodes CASRTGTVYEQYF.

In this sample, this clonotype turned up a few times. V gene TRBV20-1 combines with J gene TRBJ2-2, with D hard to call. Trimming shortened V by 5 bases and J by 3 bases, and 7 bases separated the two germline ends. Germline loops: CDR1 DFQATT, CDR2 SNEGSKA (reference sequence). The CDR3 runs 12 residues. CDR3 amino acids: CSASGYTGELFF. In nucleotides, the CDR3 is TGCAGTGCTTCTGGGTACACCGGGGAGCTGTTTTTT.

This clonotype turned up a few times. The V and J genes are TRBV5-6 and TRBJ2-4; D is possibly TRBD1 or TRBD2 (5 bases each). The V gene's germline CDR1 is SGHDT and CDR2 YYEEEE. Trimming took off 3 bases at V and 7 bases at J, with 14 bases between the two ends. The CDR3 has 14 residues. CDR3 nucleotides: TGTGCCAGCAGCTGGGGGACCGCCCAGAACATTCAGTACTTC. It encodes CASSWGTAQNIQYF.

This clonotype was detected only once. CDR3 nucleotide sequence: TGTGCCAGCAGCTTCGGGACAGGGTGGCCTAACACCGGGGAGCTGTTTTTT. This codes for CASSFGTGWPNTGELFF. The V gene is TRBV7-9, the J gene TRBJ2-2; 9 positions agree with TRBD1. The CDR3 spans 17 residues. Losses at the gene ends were 3 bases for V and 2 bases for J; bases not matched to a gene: 7. CDR1 is SEHNR, CDR2 FQNEAQ, per germline (reference sequence).

The chain has TRBV29-1 and TRBJ2-2, with D unclear. Trimming cost V 0 bases and J 7 bases, with 15 bases left between them. Germline values: CDR1 SQVTM, CDR2 ANQGSEA. This CDR3 has 15 amino acids. Here the CDR3 reads CSVEDSTRPGGELFF. CDR3 DNA sequence: TGCAGCGTTGAAGATTCAACCCGGCCCGGCGGGGAGCTGTTTTTT.

The genes are TRBV7-6 and TRBJ2-7; D call uncertain. V shed 3 bases and J shed 6 bases, with 12 bases lying between them. This CDR3 has 13 residues. Germline loops: CDR1 SGHVS, CDR2 FNYEAQ. CDR3 region: CASSLLYLGEQYF. CDR3 bases: TGTGCCAGCAGCTTGTTGTATTTGGGCGAGCAGTACTTC.

The gene calls are TRBV27 and TRBJ1-2; perhaps TRBD1 as D (6 bases). CDR1 is MNHEY and CDR2 is SMNVEV in the germline V gene (reference sequence). The length of the CDR3 is 12 residues. V shed 4 bases and J shed 7 bases, with 10 bases lying between them. The CDR3 spells CASSSGQSGYTF. CDR3 sequence (DNA): TGTGCCAGCAGTTCCGGACAGTCTGGCTACACCTTC.

This clonotype was picked up a small number of times. V usage is TRBV27 and J usage is TRBJ2-7; 7 nucleotides match TRBD2. The CDR3 extends over 13 amino acids. In germline, CDR1 is MNHEY, CDR2 SMNVEV (reference sequence). V dropped 8 bases and J dropped 3; count of bases not matched to a gene: 7. DNA of the CDR3: TGTGCCAGCTGGACGGGAGGAGGCTACGAGCAGTACTTC. Residues: CASWTGGGYEQYF.